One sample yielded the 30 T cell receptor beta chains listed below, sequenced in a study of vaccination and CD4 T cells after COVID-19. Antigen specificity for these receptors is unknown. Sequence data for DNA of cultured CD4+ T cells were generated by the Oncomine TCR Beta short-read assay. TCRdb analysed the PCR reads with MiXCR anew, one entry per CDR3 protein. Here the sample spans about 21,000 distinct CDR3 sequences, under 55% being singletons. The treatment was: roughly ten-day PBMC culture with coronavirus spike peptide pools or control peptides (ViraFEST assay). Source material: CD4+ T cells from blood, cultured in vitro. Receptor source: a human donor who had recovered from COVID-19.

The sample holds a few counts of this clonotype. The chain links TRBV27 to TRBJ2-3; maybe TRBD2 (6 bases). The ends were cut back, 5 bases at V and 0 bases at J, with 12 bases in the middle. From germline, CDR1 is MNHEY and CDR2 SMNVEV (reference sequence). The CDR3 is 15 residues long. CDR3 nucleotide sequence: TGTGCCAGCAGTCCCCGGGAGCGGAGCACAGATACGCAGTATTTT. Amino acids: CASSPRERSTDTQYF.

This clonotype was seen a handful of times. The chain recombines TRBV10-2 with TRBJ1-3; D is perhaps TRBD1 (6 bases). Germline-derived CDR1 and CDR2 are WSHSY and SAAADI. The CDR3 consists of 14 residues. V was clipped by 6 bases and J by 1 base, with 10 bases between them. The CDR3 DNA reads TGCGCCAGCAGCACACAGGGATCTGGAAACACCATATATTTT. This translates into CASSTQGSGNTIYF.

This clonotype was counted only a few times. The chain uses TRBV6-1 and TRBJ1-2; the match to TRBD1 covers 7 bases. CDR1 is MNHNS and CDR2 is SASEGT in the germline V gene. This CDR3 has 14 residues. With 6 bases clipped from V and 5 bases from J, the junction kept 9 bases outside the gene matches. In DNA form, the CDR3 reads TGTGCCAGCAGCCCGGGACAGACCTTTTATGGCTACACCTTC. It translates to CASSPGQTFYGYTF.

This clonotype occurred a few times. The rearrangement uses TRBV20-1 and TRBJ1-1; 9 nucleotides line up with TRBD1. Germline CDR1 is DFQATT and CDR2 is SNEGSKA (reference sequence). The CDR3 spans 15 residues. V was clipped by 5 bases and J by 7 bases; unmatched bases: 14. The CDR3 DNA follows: TGCAGTGCTCTCGGGACAGGGCGGGCATGGGGTGAAGCTTTCTTT. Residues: CSALGTGRAWGEAFF.

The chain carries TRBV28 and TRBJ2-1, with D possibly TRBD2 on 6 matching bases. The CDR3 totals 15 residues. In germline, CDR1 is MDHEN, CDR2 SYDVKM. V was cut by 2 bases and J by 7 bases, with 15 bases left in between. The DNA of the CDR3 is TGTGCCAGCAGTTTAGCGGGAAAGCCCCCTAATGAGCAGTTCTTC. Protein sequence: CASSLAGKPPNEQFF.

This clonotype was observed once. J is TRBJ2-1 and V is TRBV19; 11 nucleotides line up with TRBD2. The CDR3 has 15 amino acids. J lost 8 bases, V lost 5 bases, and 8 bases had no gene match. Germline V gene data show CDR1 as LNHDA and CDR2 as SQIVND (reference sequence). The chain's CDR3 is CASSSPTSGIHEQFF. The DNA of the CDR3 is TGTGCCAGTAGTTCCCCGACTAGCGGGATCCATGAGCAGTTCTTC.

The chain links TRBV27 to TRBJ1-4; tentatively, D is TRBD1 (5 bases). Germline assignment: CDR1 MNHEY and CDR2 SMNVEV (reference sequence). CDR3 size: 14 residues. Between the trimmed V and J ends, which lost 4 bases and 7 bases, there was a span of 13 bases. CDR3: CASSSQGVGEKLFF. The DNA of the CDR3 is TGTGCCAGCAGTTCGCAGGGTGTGGGTGAAAAACTGTTTTTT.

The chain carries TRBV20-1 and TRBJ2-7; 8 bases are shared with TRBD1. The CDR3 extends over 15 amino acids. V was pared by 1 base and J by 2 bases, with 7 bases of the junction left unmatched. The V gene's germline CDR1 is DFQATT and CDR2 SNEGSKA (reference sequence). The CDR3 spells CSARATDRGPYEQYF. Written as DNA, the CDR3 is TGCAGTGCTAGAGCCACCGACAGGGGACCCTACGAGCAGTACTTC.

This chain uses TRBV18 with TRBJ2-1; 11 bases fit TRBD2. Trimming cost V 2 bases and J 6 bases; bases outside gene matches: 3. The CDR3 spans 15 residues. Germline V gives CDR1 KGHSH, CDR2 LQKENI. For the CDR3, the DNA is TGTGCCAGCTCACCAGCCGGACTAGCGGGCAATGAGCAGTTCTTC. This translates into CASSPAGLAGNEQFF.

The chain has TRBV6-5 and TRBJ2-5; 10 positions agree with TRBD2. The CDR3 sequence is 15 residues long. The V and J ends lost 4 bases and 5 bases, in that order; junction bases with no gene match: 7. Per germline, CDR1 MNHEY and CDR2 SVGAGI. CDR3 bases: TGTGCCAGCAGTTCAGCGGGGGGGGTGAGGGAGACCCAGTACTTC. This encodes CASSSAGGVRETQYF.

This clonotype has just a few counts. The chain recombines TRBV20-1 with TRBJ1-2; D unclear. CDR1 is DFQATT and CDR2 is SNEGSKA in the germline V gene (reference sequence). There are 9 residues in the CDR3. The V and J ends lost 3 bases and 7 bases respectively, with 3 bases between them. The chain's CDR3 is CSARAGYTF. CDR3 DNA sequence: TGCAGTGCTAGGGCTGGCTACACCTTC.

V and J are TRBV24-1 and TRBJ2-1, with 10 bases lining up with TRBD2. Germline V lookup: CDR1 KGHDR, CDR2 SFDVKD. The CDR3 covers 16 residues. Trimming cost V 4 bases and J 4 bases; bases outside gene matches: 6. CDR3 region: CATSDGRTSGYNEQFF. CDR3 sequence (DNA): TGTGCCACCAGTGACGGTAGGACTAGCGGATACAATGAGCAGTTCTTC.

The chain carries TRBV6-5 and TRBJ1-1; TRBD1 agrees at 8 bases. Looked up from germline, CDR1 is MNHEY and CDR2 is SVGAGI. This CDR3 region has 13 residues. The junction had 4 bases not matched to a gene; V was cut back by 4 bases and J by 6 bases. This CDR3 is CASSFPGGSEAFF. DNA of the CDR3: TGTGCCAGCAGTTTTCCAGGGGGCTCTGAAGCTTTCTTT.

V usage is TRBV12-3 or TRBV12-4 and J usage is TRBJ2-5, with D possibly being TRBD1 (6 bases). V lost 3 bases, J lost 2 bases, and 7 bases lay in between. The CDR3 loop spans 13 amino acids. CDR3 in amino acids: CASSFGTQETQYF. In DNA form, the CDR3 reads TGTGCCAGCAGTTTTGGGACACAAGAGACCCAGTACTTC.

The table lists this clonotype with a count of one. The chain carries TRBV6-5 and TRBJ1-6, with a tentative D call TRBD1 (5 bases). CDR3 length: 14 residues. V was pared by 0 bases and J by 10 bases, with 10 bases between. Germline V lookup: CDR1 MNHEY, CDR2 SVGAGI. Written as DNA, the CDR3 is TGTGCCAGCAGTTACTCAGGCGAGGGGTCACCCCTCCACTTT. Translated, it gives CASSYSGEGSPLHF.

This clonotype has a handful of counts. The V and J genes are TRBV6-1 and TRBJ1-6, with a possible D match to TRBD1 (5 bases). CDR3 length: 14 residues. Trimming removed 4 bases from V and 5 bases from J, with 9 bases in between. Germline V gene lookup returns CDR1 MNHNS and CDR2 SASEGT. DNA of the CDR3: TGTGCCAGCAGTGCGACAGTGAATAATTCACCCCTCCACTTT. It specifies CASSATVNNSPLHF.

The CDR3 coding sequence is TGTGCCAGCAGTTTCGACAGGGGGCGAATCGGCACTGAAGCTTTCTTT. It translates to CASSFDRGRIGTEAFF. The chain is built from TRBV28 and TRBJ1-1, with 10 bases identical to TRBD1. J was trimmed by 4 bases and V by 3 bases; bases with no gene match: 8. Per the germline V gene, CDR1 is MDHEN and CDR2 is SYDVKM. CDR3 length equals 16 residues.

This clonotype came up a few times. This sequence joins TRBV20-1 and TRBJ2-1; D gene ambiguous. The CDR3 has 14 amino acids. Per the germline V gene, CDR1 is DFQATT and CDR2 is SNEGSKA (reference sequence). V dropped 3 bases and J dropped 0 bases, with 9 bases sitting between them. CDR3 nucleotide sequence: TGCAGTGCTAGCCCGTTACTCTCCTACAATGAGCAGTTCTTC. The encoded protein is CSASPLLSYNEQFF.

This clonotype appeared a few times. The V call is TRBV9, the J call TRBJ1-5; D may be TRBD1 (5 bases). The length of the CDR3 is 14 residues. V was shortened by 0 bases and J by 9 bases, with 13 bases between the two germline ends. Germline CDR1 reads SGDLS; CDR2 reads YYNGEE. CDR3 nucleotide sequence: TGTGCCAGCAGCGTAGCCGGGGCACCGGGGCCCCAGCATTTT. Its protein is CASSVAGAPGPQHF.

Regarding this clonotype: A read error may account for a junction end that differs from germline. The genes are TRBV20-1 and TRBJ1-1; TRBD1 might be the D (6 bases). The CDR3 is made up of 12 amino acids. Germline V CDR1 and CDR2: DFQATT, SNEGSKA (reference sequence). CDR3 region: CSAPRGNTETFF. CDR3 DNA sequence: TGCAGTGCCCCGAGGGGGAACACTGAAACTTTCTTT.

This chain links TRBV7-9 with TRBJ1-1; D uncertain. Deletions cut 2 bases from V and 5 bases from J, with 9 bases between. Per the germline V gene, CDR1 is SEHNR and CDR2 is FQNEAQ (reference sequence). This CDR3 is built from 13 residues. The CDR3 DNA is TGTGCCAGCAGCTTATCGACGGGAACTGAAGCTTTCTTT. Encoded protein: CASSLSTGTEAFF.

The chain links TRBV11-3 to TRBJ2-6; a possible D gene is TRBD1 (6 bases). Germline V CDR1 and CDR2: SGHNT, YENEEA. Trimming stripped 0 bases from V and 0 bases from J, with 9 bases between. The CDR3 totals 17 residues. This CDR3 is CASSLDRGPSGANVLTF. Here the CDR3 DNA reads TGTGCCAGCAGCTTAGACAGGGGACCCTCTGGGGCCAACGTCCTGACTTTC.

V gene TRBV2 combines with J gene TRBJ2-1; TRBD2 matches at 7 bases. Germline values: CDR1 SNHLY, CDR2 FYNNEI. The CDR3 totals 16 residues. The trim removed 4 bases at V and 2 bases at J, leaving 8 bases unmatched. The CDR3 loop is CASSVSSGTTYNEQFF. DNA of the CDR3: TGTGCCAGCAGTGTTTCTAGCGGAACAACCTACAATGAGCAGTTCTTC.

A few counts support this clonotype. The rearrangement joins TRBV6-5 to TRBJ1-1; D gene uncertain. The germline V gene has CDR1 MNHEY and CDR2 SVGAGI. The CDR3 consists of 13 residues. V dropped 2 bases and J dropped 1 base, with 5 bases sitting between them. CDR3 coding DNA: TGTGCCAGCAGTTACGGGCGGAACACTGAAGCTTTCTTT. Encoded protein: CASSYGRNTEAFF.

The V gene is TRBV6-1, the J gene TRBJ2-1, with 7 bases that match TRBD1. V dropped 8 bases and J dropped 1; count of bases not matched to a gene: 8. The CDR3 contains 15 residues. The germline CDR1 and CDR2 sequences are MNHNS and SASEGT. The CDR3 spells CASVDQQGSYNEQFF. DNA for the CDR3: TGTGCCAGCGTAGACCAACAGGGGTCCTACAATGAGCAGTTCTTC.

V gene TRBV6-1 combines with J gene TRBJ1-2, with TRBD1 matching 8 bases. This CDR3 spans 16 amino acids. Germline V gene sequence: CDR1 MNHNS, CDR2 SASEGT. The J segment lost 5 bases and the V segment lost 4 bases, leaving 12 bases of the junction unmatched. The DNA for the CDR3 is TGTGCCAGCAGTGGAAGGGGGGGACAGGACCGGTATGGCTACACCTTC. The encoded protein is CASSGRGGQDRYGYTF.

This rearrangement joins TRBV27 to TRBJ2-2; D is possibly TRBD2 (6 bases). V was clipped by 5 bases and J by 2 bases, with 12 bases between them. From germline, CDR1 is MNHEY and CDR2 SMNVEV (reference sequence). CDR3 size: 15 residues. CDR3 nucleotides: TGTGCCAGCAGTCCTCTGGGGGGAAACACCGGGGAGCTGTTTTTT. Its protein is CASSPLGGNTGELFF.

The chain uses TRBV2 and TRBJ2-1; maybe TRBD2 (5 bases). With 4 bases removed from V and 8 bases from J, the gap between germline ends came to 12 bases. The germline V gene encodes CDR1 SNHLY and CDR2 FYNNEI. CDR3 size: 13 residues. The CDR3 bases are TGTGCCAGCAGTGTCCAACTAGAGGATGAGCAGTTCTTC. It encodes CASSVQLEDEQFF. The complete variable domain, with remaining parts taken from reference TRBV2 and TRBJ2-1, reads EPEVTQTPSHQVTQMGQEVILRCVPISNHLYFYWYRQILGQKVEFLVSFYNNEISEKSEIFDDQFSVERPDGSNFTLKIRSTKLEDSAMYFCASSVQLEDEQFFGPGTRLTVL.

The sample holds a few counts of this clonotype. The CDR3 spells CASTPRRGATYEQYF. The DNA for the CDR3 is TGTGCCAGCACCCCACGGCGGGGGGCCACCTACGAGCAGTACTTC. The V call is TRBV5-8, the J call TRBJ2-7; 8 nucleotides align to TRBD2. Trimming took 6 bases from V and 2 from J; bases not matched to a gene: 10. This CDR3 region has 15 residues. Germline V gene lookup returns CDR1 SGHTS and CDR2 YDEGEE.

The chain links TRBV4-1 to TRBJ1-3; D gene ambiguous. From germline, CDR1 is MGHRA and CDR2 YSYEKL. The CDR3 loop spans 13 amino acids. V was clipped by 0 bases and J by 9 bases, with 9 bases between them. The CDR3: CASSQEFGRTIYF. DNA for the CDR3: TGCGCCAGCAGCCAAGAATTCGGACGCACCATATATTTT.